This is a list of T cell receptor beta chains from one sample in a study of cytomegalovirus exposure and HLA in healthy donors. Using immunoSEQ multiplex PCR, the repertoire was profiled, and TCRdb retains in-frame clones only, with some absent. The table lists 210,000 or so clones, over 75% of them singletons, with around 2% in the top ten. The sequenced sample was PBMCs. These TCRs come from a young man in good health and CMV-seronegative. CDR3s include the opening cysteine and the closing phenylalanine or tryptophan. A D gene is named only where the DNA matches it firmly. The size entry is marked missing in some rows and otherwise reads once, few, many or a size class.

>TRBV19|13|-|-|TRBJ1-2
CASRGGLNYGYTF
TGTGCCAGTAGAGGAGGGCTTAACTATGGCTACACCTTC
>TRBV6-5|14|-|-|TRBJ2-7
CASRPMGTVYEQYF
TGTGCCAGCAGACCTATGGGGACTGTCTACGAGCAGTACTTC
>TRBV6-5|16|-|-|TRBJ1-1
CASSYPGANVNTEAFF
TGTGCCAGCAGTTACCCAGGGGCGAACGTGAACACTGAAGCTTTCTTT
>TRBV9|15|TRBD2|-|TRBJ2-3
CASSTSGGAGDTQYF
TGTGCCAGCTCCACTAGCGGGGGGGCCGGAGATACGCAGTATTTT
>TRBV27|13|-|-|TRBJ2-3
CASSLTSTDTQYF
TGTGCCAGCAGTCTGACTAGCACAGATACGCAGTATTTT
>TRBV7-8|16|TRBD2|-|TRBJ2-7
CASSLGPSGGSYEQYF
TGTGCCAGCAGCTTAGGACCTAGCGGGGGCTCCTACGAGCAGTACTTC
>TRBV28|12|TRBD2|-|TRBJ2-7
CASDGGAYEQYF
TGTGCCAGTGACGGGGGGGCTTACGAGCAGTACTTC
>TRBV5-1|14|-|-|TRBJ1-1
CASSLVSGGTEAFF
TGCGCCAGCAGCTTGGTATCGGGGGGAACTGAAGCTTTCTTT
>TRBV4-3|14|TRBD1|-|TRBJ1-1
CASSRQGGNTEAFF
TGCGCCAGCAGTAGACAGGGAGGGAACACTGAAGCTTTCTTT
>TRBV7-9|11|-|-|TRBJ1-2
CASGLSRGGTF
TGTGCCAGCGGCCTCAGCCGAGGCGGCACCTTC
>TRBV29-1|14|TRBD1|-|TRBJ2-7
CSVESGGAVREQYF
TGCAGCGTTGAGTCAGGGGGCGCGGTCCGCGAGCAGTACTTC
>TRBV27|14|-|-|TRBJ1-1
CASSKHEDYTEAFF
TGTGCCAGCAGTAAGCATGAGGACTACACTGAAGCTTTCTTT
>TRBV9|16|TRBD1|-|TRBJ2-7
CASSGGQSPTTYEQYF
TGTGCCAGCAGCGGGGGACAGTCACCCACGACCTACGAGCAGTACTTC
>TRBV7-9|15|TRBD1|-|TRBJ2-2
CASSFETGYVGELFF
TGTGCCAGCAGCTTTGAGACAGGGTACGTCGGGGAGCTGTTTTTT
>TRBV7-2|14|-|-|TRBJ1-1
CASSLGGEYTEAFF
TGTGCCAGCAGCTTAGGGGGAGAATACACTGAAGCTTTCTTT
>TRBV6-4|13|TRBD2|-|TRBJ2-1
CASSDGTSNEQFF
TGTGCCAGCAGTGACGGGACTAGCAATGAGCAGTTCTTC
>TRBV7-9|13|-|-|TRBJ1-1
CASSSRDRYEAFF
TGTGCCAGCAGCTCCCGAGACAGGTATGAAGCTTTCTTT
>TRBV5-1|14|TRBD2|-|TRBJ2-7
CASRFGTSGNEQYF
TGCGCCAGCAGGTTTGGGACTAGCGGGAACGAGCAGTACTTC
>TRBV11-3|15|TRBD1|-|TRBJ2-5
CASSLGQGAVETQYF
TGTGCCAGCAGCTTAGGACAGGGGGCTGTGGAGACCCAGTACTTC
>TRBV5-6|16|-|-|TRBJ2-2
CASSPPQGPSTGELFF
TGTGCCAGCAGTCCTCCCCAGGGGCCTAGCACCGGGGAGCTGTTTTTT
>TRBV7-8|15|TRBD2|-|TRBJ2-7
CASSFNAGLRDEQYF
TGTGCCAGCAGCTTTAATGCGGGACTAAGAGACGAGCAGTACTTC
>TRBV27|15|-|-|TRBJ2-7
CASGNGAGAFYEQYF
TGTGCCAGCGGGAATGGCGCGGGGGCCTTCTACGAGCAGTACTTC
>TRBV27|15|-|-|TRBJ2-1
CASSRPQGRSNEQFF
TGTGCCAGCAGTCGCCCACAGGGTAGAAGCAATGAGCAGTTCTTC
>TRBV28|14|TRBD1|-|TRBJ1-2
CASSSPGGNYGYTF
TGTGCCAGCAGTTCTCCAGGGGGAAACTATGGCTACACCTTC
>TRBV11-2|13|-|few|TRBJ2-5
CASSFAGEETQYF
TGTGCCAGCAGCTTTGCAGGGGAAGAGACCCAGTACTTC
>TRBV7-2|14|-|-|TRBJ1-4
CASSAPDRNEKLFF
TGTGCCAGCAGCGCCCCAGACAGAAATGAAAAACTGTTTTTT
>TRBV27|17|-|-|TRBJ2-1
CASSLSMRRVGRDEQFF
TGTGCCAGCAGTTTATCGATGCGCAGGGTGGGCAGGGATGAGCAGTTCTTC
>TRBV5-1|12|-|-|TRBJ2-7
CASSPNSYEQYF
TGCGCCAGCAGCCCCAACTCCTACGAGCAGTACTTC